Listed below are T cell receptor beta chains from one sample, sequenced in a study of blood T cell repertoires in COVID-19. Profiling relied on immunoSEQ multiplex PCR, and the TCRdb table lists in-frame clones only, not all of them. The repertoire consists of 250,000 or so clones, with 84% occurring once and the leading ten covering roughly 4%. Sequenced sample: peripheral blood. These receptor sequences come from a man in his forties or fifties with acute or convalescent COVID-19. The CDR3 runs from the conserved cysteine through the conserved F or W. The D gene is left open where the match is weak. The size field is filled for only some rows; it gives once, few, many or a size class.

D gene	clone size	V gene	J gene	CDR3 DNA	CDR3 protein
TRBD1	NA	TRBV6-6	TRBJ2-7	TGTGCCAGCAGGAGGGGACAGAGAGTCTACGAGCAGTACTTC	CASRRGQRVYEQYF
NA	NA	TRBV5-1	TRBJ1-6	TGCGCCAGCAGTAAGTCCAGGGAATTGAGTAATTCACCCCTCCACTTT	CASSKSRELSNSPLHF
TRBD1	NA	TRBV6-5	TRBJ1-5	TGTGCCAGCAGTTCAACAGGGGGCTTTCAGCCCCAGCATTTT	CASSSTGGFQPQHF
NA	NA	TRBV5-5	TRBJ1-2	TGTGCCAGCAGCTTAGCAGCGGGATTTAACTATGGCTACACCTTC	CASSLAAGFNYGYTF
NA	NA	TRBV21-1	TRBJ2-3	TGTGCCAGCAGCAAAGTAGAAGCGACTAGCGGGGGTGCAAGCACAGATACGCAGTATTTT	CASSKVEATSGGASTDTQYF
TRBD2	NA	TRBV28	TRBJ2-1	TGTGCCAGCAGTTTACCGAGCGGGAACTACAATGAGCAGTTCTTC	CASSLPSGNYNEQFF
NA	few	TRBV15	TRBJ1-5	TGTGCCACCAGCAGCGACTATAGCAATCAGCCCCAGCATTTT	CATSSDYSNQPQHF
TRBD2	NA	TRBV2	TRBJ2-2	TGTGCCAGCAGTGATGGGGGTGTACTCTCGGCGGGAGGAATCACCGGGGAGCTGTTTTTT	CASSDGGVLSAGGITGELFF
NA	NA	TRBV4-1	TRBJ2-7	TGCGCCAGCAGCCAAGGGATGGGCCGGGAGCAGTACTTC	CASSQGMGREQYF
NA	NA	TRBV11-3	TRBJ2-2	TGTGCCAGCAGCTATTGGGGGGGCGCCGACGGGGAGCTGTTTTTT	CASSYWGGADGELFF
TRBD2	NA	TRBV11-3	TRBJ2-2	TGTGCCAGCAGCTTATCGCGGGGGCTAGCGGGGACCGGGGAGCTGTTTTTT	CASSLSRGLAGTGELFF
NA	NA	TRBV18	TRBJ1-1	TGTGCCAGCTCACCATTGGTGACAGGAATGAACACTGAAGCTTTCTTT	CASSPLVTGMNTEAFF
NA	NA	TRBV6-5	TRBJ1-1	TGTGCCAGCGGGGCTGTCGGGGAAGCTTTCTTT	CASGAVGEAFF
NA	NA	TRBV6-1	TRBJ2-3	TGTGCCAGCAGTGAGTACAGAGATACGCAGTATTTT	CASSEYRDTQYF
TRBD1	NA	TRBV5-4	TRBJ2-5	TGTGCCAGCAGCGGGGACAGGAGACAAGAGACCCAGTACTTC	CASSGDRRQETQYF
TRBD1	NA	TRBV18	TRBJ1-5	TGTGCCAGCTCACGCGGACAGGGTGGCAATCAGCCCCAGCATTTT	CASSRGQGGNQPQHF
TRBD1	NA	TRBV5-1	TRBJ2-2	TGCGCCAGCAGCCAGACAGGGGGGAACACCGGGGAGCTGTTTTTT	CASSQTGGNTGELFF
NA	NA	TRBV14	TRBJ1-4	TGTGCCAGCAGCCAATATGGGGCCAGGGGCGAAAAACTGTTTTTT	CASSQYGARGEKLFF
NA	NA	TRBV11-3	TRBJ2-1	TGTGCCAGCAGCCGTCGGAGACGTGGGTCTAGGGAGTGGAATGAGCAGTTCTTC	CASSRRRRGSREWNEQFF
NA	NA	TRBV6-5	TRBJ1-6	TGTGCCAGCGGGGGGGGTTCTTATAATTCACCCCTCCACTTT	CASGGGSYNSPLHF
NA	NA	TRBV29-1	TRBJ2-3	TGCAGCGTTGGAGGGGGACAACGCACAGATACGCAGTATTTT	CSVGGGQRTDTQYF
TRBD1	NA	TRBV10-2	TRBJ1-5	TGCGCCAGCAGTGACCCTTCAGGGGGCCAGCCCCAGCATTTT	CASSDPSGGQPQHF
TRBD1	NA	TRBV19	TRBJ1-2	TGTGCCAGTAGTAGGGACAGGGGTGCCTATGGCTACACCTTC	CASSRDRGAYGYTF
NA	NA	TRBV30	TRBJ1-5	TGTGCCTGGAGTGTACGTTTGAGGCCGGATAGCAATCAGCCCCAGCATTTT	CAWSVRLRPDSNQPQHF
NA	NA	TRBV20-1	TRBJ1-1	TGCAGTGCTAGTCGTATCGGGGGGACTGAAGCTTTCTTT	CSASRIGGTEAFF
NA	NA	TRBV29-1	TRBJ2-1	TGCAGCGTTGAAGTGGGGCGGTCCGGTAATGAGCAGTTCTTC	CSVEVGRSGNEQFF